A selection of T cell receptor beta chains follows, all from one sample in a study of blood T cells in healthy people across ages. Via MiXCR, TCRdb re-called the 5' RACE reads, giving one row per CDR3 protein. The profile shows 1.5 million to 2 million distinct CDR3 sequences, about 39% of them singletons. The specimen was blood. The receptors derive from a human donor in good health. The CDR3 runs from the conserved cysteine through the conserved F or W. The D gene is left open where the match is weak. Only part of the rows carry a size: once, few, many, or a class if the clone is expanded.

d_gene,v_gene,abundance,j_gene,CDR3nt,CDR3aa
-,TRBV5-1,many,TRBJ2-7,TGCGCCAGCAGCTTGGCAAGGGCAGACTACGAGCAGTACTTC,CASSLARADYEQYF
TRBD1,TRBV6-6,-,TRBJ2-3,TGTGCCAGCAGTTATGGGGACAGCCTCACAGATACGCAGTATTTT,CASSYGDSLTDTQYF
TRBD1,TRBV20-1,-,TRBJ1-2,TGCAGTGCTATCAGACAGGGAGTCCAATCCGGCTACACCTTC,CSAIRQGVQSGYTF
-,TRBV20-1,-,TRBJ2-3,TGCAGTGCTGACGACCGCACAGATACGCAGTATTTT,CSADDRTDTQYF
-,TRBV6-2/TRBV6-3,-,TRBJ1-5,TGTGCCAGCAGTTACCTTGCCGGTTTCAGCAATCAGCCCCAGCATTTT,CASSYLAGFSNQPQHF
-,TRBV7-2,-,TRBJ1-4,TGTGCCAGCAGCTTAGACGGGCGTAGGAATGAAAAACTGTTTTTT,CASSLDGRRNEKLFF
-,TRBV28,once,TRBJ2-7,TGTGCCAGCAGTAGAATACAGGGATTCCACGAGCAGTACTTC,CASSRIQGFHEQYF
-,TRBV6-1,-,TRBJ2-3,TGTGCCAGCGGAGGACAGCGAAGCACAGATACGCAGTATTTT,CASGGQRSTDTQYF
-,TRBV20-1,-,TRBJ2-5,TGCAGTGCTAGAGAAATACGGCAGTACCAAGAGACCCAGTACTTC,CSAREIRQYQETQYF
TRBD1,TRBV15,few,TRBJ2-3,TGTGCCACCAGCAGAACACAGGGGGTCTTTAGCACAGATACGCAGTATTTT,CATSRTQGVFSTDTQYF
TRBD1,TRBV12-3/TRBV12-4,-,TRBJ1-2,TGTGCCACTAAAGAACAGGGGCCGGGGGGCTACACCTTC,CATKEQGPGGYTF
TRBD1,TRBV5-1,few,TRBJ1-1,TGCGCCAGCAGCTTGCAGTGGGGGACAGGGCACACTGAAGCTTTCTTT,CASSLQWGTGHTEAFF
-,TRBV7-2,-,TRBJ1-1,TGTGCCAGCAGCCGCCGGGGGAACACTGAAGCTTTCTTT,CASSRRGNTEAFF
TRBD2,TRBV9,-,TRBJ2-1,TGTGCCAGCAGCGTACGTCACCTTAGCGGGGGGAACTACAATGAGCAGTTCTTC,CASSVRHLSGGNYNEQFF
-,TRBV7-8,few,TRBJ2-5,TGTGCCAGCAGCTTAGTGGGGGGGCCTCTTCAAGAGACCCAGTACTTC,CASSLVGGPLQETQYF
TRBD2,TRBV18,-,TRBJ2-1,TGTGCCAGCTCACCGAACGGGGGGTTATACAATGAGCAGTTCTTC,CASSPNGGLYNEQFF
TRBD1,TRBV29-1,many,TRBJ2-1,TGCAGCGCCCACCGGGACAGGGGCAATGAGCAGTTCTTC,CSAHRDRGNEQFF
-,TRBV5-1,-,TRBJ1-2,TGCGCCAGCAGCTTCGGGACGGGTGCTAGTGGCTACACCTTC,CASSFGTGASGYTF
TRBD1,TRBV20-1,few,TRBJ1-1,TGCAGTGCTGGGGGGACAGGGGAACTGAACACTGAAGCTTTCTTT,CSAGGTGELNTEAFF
-,TRBV27,-,TRBJ2-1,TGTGCCAGCAGTTTGAGCGGGCCTAACAGTGAGCAGTTCTTC,CASSLSGPNSEQFF
-,TRBV6-2/TRBV6-3,few,TRBJ2-4,TGTGCCAGCAGTGGTCGGGGGCCCAAAAACATTCAGTACTTC,CASSGRGPKNIQYF
-,TRBV5-5,few,TRBJ2-7,TGTGCCAGCAGCCTACCCTCGGCAGGGCCGATTATATACGAGCAGTACTTC,CASSLPSAGPIIYEQYF
TRBD1,TRBV20-1,few,TRBJ1-2,TGCAGTGCTAACCTCATGGGACAGGGACATTCTAACTATGGCTACACCTTC,CSANLMGQGHSNYGYTF
-,TRBV3-1,-,TRBJ1-2,TGTGCCAGCAGCCAAGATTCCCAGGCCTTCTATGGCTACACCTTC,CASSQDSQAFYGYTF
TRBD1,TRBV4-1,few,TRBJ1-5,TGCGCCAGCAGCCAAGATCAGCGGCGACAGGGGATGAAATTAGTAATTATTAGCAATCAGCCCCAGCATTTT,CASSQDQRRQGMKLVIISNQPQHF